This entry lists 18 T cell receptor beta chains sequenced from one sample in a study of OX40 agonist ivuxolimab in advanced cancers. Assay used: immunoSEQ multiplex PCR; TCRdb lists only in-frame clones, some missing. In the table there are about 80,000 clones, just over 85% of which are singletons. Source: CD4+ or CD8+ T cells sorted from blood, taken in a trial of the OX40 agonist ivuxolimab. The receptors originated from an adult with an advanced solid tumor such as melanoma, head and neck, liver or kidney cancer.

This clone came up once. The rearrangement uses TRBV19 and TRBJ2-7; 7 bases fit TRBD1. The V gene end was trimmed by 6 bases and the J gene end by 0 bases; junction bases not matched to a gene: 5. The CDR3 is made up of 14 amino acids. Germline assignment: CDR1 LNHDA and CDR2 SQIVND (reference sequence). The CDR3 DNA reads TGTGCCAGTAGAGGTGGACAGGACTCCTACGAGCAGTACTTC. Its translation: CASRGGQDSYEQYF.

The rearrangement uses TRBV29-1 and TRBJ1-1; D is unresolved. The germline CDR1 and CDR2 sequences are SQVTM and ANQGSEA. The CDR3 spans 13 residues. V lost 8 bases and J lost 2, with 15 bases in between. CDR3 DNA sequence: TGCAGCTCCGGACGGAATGGAAACACTGAAGCTTTCTTT. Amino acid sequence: CSSGRNGNTEAFF.

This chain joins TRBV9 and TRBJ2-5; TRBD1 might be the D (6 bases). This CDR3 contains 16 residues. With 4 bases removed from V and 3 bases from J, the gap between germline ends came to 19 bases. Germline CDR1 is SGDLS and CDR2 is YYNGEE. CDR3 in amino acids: CASSPIGLTGKETQYF. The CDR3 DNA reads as TGTGCCAGCAGCCCCATCGGGCTGACAGGCAAAGAGACCCAGTACTTC.

CDR3 amino acids: CASSATGRGGTEAFF. The CDR3 DNA reads as TGTGCCAGCAGTGCCACGGGCAGGGGTGGCACTGAAGCTTTCTTT. The chain couples TRBV28 to TRBJ1-1, with a possible D match to TRBD1 (6 bases). The ends were cut back, 5 bases at V and 4 bases at J, with 17 bases in the middle. The germline V gene encodes CDR1 MDHEN and CDR2 SYDVKM. This CDR3 is built from 15 residues.

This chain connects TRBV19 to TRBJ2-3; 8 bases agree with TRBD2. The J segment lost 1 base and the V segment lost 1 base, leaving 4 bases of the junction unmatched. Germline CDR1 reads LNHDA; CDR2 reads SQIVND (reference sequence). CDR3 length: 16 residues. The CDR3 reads CASSIGGGRGTDTQYF. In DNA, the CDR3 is TGTGCCAGTAGTATAGGCGGGGGGCGCGGCACAGATACGCAGTATTTT.

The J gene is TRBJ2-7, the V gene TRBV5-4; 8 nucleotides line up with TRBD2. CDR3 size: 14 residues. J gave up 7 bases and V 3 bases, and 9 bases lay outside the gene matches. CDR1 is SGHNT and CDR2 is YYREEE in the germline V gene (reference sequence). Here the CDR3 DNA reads TGTGCCAGCAGCTGGGGACTAGGCCGGGAGGAGCAGTACTTC. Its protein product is CASSWGLGREEQYF.

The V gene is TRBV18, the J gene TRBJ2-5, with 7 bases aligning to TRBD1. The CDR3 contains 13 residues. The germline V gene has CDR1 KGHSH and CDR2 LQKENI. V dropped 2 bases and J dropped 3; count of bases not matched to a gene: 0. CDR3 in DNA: TGTGCCAGCTCACCAGACAGGGAAGAGACCCAGTACTTC. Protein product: CASSPDREETQYF.

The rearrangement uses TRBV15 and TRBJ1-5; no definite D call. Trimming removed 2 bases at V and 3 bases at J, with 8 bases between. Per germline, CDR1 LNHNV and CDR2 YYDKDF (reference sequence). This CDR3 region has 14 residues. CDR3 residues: CATSRYGNNQPQHF. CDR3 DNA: TGTGCCACCAGCAGATACGGCAACAATCAGCCCCAGCATTTT.

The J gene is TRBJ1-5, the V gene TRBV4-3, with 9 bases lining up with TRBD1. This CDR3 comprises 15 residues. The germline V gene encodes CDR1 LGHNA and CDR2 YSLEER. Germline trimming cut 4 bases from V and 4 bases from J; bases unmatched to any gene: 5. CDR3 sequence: CASSPTTGGNQPQHF. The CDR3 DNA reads TGCGCCAGCAGCCCGACGACAGGGGGGAATCAGCCCCAGCATTTT.

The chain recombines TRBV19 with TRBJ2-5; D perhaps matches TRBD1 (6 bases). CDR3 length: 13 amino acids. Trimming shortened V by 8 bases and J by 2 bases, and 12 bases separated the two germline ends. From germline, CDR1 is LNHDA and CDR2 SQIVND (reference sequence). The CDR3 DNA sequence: TGTGCCAGTTCGACGGACAGACAAGAGACCCAGTACTTC. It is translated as CASSTDRQETQYF.

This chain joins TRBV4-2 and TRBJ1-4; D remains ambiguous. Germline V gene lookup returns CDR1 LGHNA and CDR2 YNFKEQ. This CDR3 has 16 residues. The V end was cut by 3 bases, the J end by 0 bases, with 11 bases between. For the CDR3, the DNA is TGTGCCAGCAGCCAGGCTGCGGCAGCAACTAATGAAAAACTGTTTTTT. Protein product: CASSQAAAATNEKLFF.

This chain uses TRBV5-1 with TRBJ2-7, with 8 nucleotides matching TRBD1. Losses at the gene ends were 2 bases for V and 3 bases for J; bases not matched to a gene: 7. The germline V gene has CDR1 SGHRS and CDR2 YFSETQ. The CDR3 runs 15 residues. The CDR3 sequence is CASSFGRGPGYEQYF. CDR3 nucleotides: TGCGCCAGCAGCTTCGGCAGGGGGCCGGGCTACGAGCAGTACTTC.

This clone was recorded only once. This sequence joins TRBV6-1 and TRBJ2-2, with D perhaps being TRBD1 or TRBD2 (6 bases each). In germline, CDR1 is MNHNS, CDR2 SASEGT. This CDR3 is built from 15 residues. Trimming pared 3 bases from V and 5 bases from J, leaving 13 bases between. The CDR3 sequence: CASSEWGARTGELFF. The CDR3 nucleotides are TGTGCCAGCAGTGAGTGGGGGGCGCGGACCGGGGAGCTGTTTTTT.

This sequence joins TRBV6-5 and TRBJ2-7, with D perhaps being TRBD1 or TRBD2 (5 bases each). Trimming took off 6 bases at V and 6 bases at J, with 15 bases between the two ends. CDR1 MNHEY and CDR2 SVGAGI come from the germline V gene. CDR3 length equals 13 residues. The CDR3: CASRGTRPAEQYF. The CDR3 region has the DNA TGTGCCAGCAGAGGGACCCGCCCGGCCGAGCAGTACTTC.

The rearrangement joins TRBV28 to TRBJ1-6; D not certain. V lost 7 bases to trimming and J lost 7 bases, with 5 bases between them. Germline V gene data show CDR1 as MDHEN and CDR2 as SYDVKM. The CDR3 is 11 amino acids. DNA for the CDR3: TGTGCCAGCACCGCGAATTCACCCCTCCACTTT. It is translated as CASTANSPLHF.

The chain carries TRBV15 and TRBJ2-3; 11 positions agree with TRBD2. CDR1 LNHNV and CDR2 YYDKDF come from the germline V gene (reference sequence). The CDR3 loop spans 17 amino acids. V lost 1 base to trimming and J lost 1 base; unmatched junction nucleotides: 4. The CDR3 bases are TGTGCCACCAGCAGAGCGACTAGCGGGGACGGCACAGATACGCAGTATTTT. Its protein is CATSRATSGDGTDTQYF.

The CDR3 DNA reads TGTGCCAGCAGCTTATCTGGGCCTGGGGCCCACGAGCAGTACTTC. This gives the protein CASSLSGPGAHEQYF. The chain recombines TRBV7-2 with TRBJ2-7, with D possibly TRBD1 on 5 matching bases. V shed 2 bases and J shed 5 bases, with 16 bases lying between them. Germline V gene sequence: CDR1 SGHTA, CDR2 FQGNSA. The CDR3 has 15 residues. The full variable domain, completed using reference TRBV7-2 and TRBJ2-7, is GAGVSQSPSNKVTEKGKDVELRCDPISGHTALYWYRQSLGQGLEFLIYFQGNSAPDKSGLPSDRFSAERTGGSVSTLTIQRTQQEDSAVYLCASSLSGPGAHEQYFGPGTRLTVT.

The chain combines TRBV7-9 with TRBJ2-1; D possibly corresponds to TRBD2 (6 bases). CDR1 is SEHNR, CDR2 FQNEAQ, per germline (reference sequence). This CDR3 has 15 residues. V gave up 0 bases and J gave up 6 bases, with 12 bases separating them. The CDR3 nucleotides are TGTGCCAGCAGCTTAGCACGGGGGAAGGTCAATGAGCAGTTCTTC. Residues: CASSLARGKVNEQFF.